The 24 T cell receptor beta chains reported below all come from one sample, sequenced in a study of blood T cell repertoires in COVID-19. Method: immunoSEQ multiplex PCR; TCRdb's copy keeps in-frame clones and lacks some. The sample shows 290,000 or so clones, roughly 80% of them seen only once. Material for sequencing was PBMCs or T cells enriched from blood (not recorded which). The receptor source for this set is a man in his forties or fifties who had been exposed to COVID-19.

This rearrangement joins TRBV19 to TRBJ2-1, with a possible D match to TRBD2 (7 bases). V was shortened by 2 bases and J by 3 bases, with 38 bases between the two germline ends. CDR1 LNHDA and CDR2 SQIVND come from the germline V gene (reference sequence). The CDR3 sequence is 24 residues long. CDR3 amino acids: CASSINSGSRGGARGGTLYNEQFF. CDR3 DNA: TGTGCCAGTAGTATAAATTCGGGATCAAGGGGGGGGGCACGTGGCGGGACCCTCTACAATGAGCAGTTCTTC.

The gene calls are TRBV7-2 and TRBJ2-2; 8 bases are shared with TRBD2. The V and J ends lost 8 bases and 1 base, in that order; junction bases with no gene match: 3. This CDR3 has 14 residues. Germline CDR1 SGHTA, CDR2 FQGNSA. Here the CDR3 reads CASATSGNTGELFF. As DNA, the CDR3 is TGTGCCAGCGCTACTAGCGGGAACACCGGGGAGCTGTTTTTT. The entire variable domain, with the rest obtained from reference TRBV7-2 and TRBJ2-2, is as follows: GAGVSQSPSNKVTEKGKDVELRCDPISGHTALYWYRQSLGQGLEFLIYFQGNSAPDKSGLPSDRFSAERTGGSVSTLTIQRTQQEDSAVYLCASATSGNTGELFFGEGSRLTVL.

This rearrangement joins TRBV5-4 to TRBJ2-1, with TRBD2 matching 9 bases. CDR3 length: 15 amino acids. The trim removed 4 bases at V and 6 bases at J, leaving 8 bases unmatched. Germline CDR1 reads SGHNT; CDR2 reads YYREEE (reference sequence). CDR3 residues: CASSNIAGAVNEQFF. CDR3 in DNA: TGTGCCAGCAGCAATATAGCGGGAGCGGTCAATGAGCAGTTCTTC. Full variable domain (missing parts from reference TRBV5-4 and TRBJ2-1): ETGVTQSPTHLIKTRGQQVTLRCSSQSGHNTVSWYQQALGQGPQFIFQYYREEENGRGNFPPRFSGLQFPNYSSELNVNALELDDSALYLCASSNIAGAVNEQFFGPGTRLTVL.

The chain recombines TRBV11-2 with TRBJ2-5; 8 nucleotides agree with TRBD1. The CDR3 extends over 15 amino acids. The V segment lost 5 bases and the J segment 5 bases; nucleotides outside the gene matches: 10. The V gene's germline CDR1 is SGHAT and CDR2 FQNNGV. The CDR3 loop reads CASSAQGAFSETQYF. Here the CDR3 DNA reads TGTGCCAGCAGCGCCCAGGGGGCCTTTTCGGAGACCCAGTACTTC.

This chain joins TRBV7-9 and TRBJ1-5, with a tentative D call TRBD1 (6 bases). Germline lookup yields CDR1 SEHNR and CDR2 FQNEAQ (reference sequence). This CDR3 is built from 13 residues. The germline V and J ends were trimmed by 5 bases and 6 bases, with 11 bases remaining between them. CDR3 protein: CASSRGGRQPQHF. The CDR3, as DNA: TGTGCCAGCAGCCGGGGGGGGCGTCAGCCCCAGCATTTT.

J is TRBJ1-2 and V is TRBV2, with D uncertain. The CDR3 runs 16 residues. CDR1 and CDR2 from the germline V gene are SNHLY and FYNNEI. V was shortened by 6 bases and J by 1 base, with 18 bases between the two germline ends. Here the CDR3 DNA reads TGTGCCAGCAGCAGATTCAGGTCATATGATAACTATGGCTACACCTTC. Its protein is CASSRFRSYDNYGYTF. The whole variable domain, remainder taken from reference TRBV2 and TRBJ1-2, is EPEVTQTPSHQVTQMGQEVILRCVPISNHLYFYWYRQILGQKVEFLVSFYNNEISEKSEIFDDQFSVERPDGSNFTLKIRSTKLEDSAMYFCASSRFRSYDNYGYTFGSGTRLTVV.

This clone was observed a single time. The CDR3 DNA follows: TGTGCCAGCAGCCAAGAGGGAGGAGCTAGTCGGAATGAGCAGTTCTTC. It codes for CASSQEGGASRNEQFF. V gene TRBV3-1 (or the pseudogene TRBV3-2) combines with J gene TRBJ2-1; D possibly corresponds to TRBD2 (6 bases). This CDR3 has 16 amino acids. Trimming took 0 bases from V and 7 from J, leaving 16 bases between them. The germline V gene encodes CDR1 LGHDT and CDR2 YNNKEL (reference sequence).

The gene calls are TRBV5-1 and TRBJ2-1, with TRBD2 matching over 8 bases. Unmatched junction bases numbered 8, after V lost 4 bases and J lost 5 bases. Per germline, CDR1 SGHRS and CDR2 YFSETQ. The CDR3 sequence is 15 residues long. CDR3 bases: TGCGCCAGCAGCGCGAGCGGGGGAGGGAACAATGAGCAGTTCTTC. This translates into CASSASGGGNNEQFF.

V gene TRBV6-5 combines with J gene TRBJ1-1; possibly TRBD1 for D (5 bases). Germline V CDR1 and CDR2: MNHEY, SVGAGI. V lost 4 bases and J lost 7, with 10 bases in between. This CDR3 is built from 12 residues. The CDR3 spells CASSSIGGEAFF. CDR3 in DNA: TGTGCCAGCAGTTCGATCGGGGGTGAAGCTTTCTTT.

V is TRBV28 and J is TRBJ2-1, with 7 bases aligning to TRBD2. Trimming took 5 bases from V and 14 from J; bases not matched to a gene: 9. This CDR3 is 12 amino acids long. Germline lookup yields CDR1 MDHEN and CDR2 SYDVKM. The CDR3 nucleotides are TGTGCCAGCAGTCAACCAGCGGGAATCGAGTTCTTC. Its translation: CASSQPAGIEFF.

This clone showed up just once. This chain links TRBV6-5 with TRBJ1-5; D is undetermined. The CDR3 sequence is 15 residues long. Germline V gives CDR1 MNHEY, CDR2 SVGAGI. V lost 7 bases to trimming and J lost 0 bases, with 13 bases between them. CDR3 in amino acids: CASTTSAYSNQPQHF. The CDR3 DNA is TGTGCCAGCACCACGTCCGCCTATAGCAATCAGCCCCAGCATTTT.

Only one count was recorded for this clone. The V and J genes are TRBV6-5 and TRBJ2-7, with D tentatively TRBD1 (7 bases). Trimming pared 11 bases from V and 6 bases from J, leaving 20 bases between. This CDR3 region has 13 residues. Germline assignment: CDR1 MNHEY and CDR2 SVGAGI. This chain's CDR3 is CASSEGARFEQYF. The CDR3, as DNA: TGTGCCTCCTCGGAGGGGGCCCGATTCGAGCAGTACTTC.

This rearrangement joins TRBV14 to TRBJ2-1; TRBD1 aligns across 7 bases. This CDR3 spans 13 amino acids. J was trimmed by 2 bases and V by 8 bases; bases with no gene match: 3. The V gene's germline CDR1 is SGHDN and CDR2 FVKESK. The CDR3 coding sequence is TGTGCCAGCGGTACAGGGGCCTACAATGAGCAGTTCTTC. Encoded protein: CASGTGAYNEQFF.

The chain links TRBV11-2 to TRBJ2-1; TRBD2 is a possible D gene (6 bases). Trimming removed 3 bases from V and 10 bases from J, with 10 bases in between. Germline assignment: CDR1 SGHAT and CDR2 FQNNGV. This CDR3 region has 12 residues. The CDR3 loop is CASSFVGSEQFF. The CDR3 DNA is TGTGCCAGCAGCTTCGTCGGGAGCGAGCAGTTCTTC.

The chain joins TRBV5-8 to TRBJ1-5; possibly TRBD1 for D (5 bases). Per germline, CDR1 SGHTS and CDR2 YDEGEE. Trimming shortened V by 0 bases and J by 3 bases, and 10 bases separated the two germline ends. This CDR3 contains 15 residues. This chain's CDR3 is CASSLEGLPNQPQHF. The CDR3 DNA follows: TGTGCCAGCAGCTTGGAGGGACTTCCCAATCAGCCCCAGCATTTT.

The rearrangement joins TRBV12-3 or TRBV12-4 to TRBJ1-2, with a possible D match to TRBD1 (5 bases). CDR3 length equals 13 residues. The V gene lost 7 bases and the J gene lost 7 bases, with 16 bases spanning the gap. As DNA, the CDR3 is TGTGCCAGCAAGGCCGGGGGTGGGCGTGGCTACACCTTC. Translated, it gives CASKAGGGRGYTF.

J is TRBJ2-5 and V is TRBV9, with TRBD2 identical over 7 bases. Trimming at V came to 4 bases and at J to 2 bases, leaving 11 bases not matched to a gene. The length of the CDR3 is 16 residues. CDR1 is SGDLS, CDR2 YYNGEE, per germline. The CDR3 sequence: CASSREALGGQETQYF. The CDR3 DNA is TGTGCCAGCAGCCGGGAGGCCCTGGGGGGTCAAGAGACCCAGTACTTC.

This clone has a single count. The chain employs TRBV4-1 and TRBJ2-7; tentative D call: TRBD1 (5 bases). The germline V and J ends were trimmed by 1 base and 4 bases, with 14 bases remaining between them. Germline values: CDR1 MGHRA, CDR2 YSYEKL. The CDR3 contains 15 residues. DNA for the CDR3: TGCGCCAGCAGCCAAGTGGCAGGGTTATTGTACGAGCAGTACTTC. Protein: CASSQVAGLLYEQYF.

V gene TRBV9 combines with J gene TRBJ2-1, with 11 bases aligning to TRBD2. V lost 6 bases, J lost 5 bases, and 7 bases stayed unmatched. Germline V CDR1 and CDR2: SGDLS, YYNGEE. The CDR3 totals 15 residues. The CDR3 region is CASTETGLADNEQFF. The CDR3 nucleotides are TGTGCCAGCACCGAGACGGGACTAGCGGACAATGAGCAGTTCTTC. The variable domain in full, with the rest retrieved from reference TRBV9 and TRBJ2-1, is DSGVTQTPKHLITATGQRVTLRCSPRSGDLSVYWYQQSLDQGLQFLIQYYNGEERAKGNILERFSAQQFPDLHSELNLSSLELGDSALYFCASTETGLADNEQFFGPGTRLTVL.

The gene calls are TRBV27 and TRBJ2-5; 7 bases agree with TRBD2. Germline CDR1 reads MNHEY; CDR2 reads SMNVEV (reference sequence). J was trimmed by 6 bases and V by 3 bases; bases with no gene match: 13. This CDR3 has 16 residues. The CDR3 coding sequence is TGTGCCAGCAGTTTCACTAGCGAGCCGAGGATGAAGACCCAGTACTTC. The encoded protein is CASSFTSEPRMKTQYF.

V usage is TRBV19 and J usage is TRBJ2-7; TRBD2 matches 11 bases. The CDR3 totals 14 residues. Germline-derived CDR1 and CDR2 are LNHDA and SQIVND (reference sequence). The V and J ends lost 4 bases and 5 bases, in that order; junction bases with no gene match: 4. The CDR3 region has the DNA TGTGCCAGTAGTAAAGGGACTAGCGGACACGAGCAGTACTTC. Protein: CASSKGTSGHEQYF.

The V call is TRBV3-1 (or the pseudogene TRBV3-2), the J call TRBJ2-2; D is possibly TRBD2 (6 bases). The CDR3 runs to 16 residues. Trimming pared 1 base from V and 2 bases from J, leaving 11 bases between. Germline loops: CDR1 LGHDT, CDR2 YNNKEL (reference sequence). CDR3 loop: CASSQAGLFNTGELFF. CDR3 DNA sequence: TGTGCCAGCAGCCAAGCGGGACTTTTCAACACCGGGGAGCTGTTTTTT.

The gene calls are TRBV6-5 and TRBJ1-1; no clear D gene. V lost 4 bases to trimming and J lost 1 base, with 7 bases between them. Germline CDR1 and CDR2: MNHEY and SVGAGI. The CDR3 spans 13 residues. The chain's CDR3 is CASSSRANTEAFF. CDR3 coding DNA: TGTGCCAGCAGTTCTCGAGCGAACACTGAAGCTTTCTTT.

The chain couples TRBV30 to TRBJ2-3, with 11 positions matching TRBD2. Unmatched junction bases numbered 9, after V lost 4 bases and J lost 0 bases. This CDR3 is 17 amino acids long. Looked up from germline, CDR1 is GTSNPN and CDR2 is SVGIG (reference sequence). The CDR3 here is CAWKDSGRDSSTDTQYF. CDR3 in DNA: TGTGCCTGGAAAGATAGCGGGAGGGACTCTAGCACAGATACGCAGTATTTT.